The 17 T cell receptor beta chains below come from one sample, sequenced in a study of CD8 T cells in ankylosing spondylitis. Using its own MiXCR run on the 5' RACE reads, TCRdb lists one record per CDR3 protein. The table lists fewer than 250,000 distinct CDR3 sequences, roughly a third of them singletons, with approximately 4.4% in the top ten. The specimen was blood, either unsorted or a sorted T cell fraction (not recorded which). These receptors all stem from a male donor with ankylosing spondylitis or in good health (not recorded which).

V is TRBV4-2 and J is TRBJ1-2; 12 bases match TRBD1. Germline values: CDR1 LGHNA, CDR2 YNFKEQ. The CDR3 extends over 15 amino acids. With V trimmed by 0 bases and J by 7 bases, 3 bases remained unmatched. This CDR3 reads CASSQEGTGGLGYTF. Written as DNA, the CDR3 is TGTGCCAGCAGCCAAGAGGGGACAGGGGGCCTTGGCTACACCTTC.

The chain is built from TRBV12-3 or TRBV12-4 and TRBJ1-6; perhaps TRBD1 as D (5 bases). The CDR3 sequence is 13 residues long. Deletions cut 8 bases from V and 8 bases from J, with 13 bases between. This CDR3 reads CASGKGWDSPLHF. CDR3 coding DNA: TGTGCCAGCGGTAAGGGGTGGGATTCACCCCTCCACTTT.

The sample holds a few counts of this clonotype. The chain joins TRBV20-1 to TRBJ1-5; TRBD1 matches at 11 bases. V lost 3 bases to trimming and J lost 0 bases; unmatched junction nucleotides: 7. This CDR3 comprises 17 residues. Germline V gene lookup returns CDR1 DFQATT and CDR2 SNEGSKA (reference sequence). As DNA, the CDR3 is TGCAGTGCTAGGGCCGGGACAGGGGGGAATAGCAATCAGCCCCAGCATTTT. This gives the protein CSARAGTGGNSNQPQHF.

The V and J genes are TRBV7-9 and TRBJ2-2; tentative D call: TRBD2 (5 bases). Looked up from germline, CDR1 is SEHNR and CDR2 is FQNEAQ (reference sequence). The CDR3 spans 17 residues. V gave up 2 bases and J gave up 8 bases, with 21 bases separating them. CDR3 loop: CASSLPLSRGVEGELFF. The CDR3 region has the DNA TGTGCCAGCAGCTTACCCCTCTCCCGGGGAGTCGAGGGGGAGCTGTTTTTT.

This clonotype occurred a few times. As DNA, the CDR3 is TGTGCCAGCAGTTGGAGACTAGCGAAAAATGAGCAGTTCTTC. Its protein product is CASSWRLAKNEQFF. This sequence joins TRBV7-2 and TRBJ2-1; 8 nucleotides agree with TRBD2. V lost 6 bases to trimming and J lost 7 bases; unmatched junction nucleotides: 8. The CDR3 covers 14 residues. CDR1 is SGHTA and CDR2 is FQGNSA in the germline V gene.

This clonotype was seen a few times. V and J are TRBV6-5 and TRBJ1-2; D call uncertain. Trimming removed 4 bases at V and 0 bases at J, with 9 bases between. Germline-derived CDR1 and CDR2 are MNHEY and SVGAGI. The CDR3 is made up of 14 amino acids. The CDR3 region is CASSLTEANYGYTF. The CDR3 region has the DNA TGTGCCAGCAGTTTAACGGAAGCTAACTATGGCTACACCTTC.

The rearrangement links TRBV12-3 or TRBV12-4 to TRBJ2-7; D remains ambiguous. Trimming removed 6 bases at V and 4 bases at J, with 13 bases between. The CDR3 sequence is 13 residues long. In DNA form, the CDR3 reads TGTGCCAGCAGAACCCCTCTGGAATACGAGCAGTACTTC. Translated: CASRTPLEYEQYF.

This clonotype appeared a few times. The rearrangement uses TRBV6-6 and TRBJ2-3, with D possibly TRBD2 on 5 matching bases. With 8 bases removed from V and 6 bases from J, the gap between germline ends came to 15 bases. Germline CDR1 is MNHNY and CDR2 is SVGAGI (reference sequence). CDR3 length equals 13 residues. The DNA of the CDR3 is TGTGCCAGCGAGGGAAGGAGGAGTGATACGCAGTATTTT. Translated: CASEGRRSDTQYF.

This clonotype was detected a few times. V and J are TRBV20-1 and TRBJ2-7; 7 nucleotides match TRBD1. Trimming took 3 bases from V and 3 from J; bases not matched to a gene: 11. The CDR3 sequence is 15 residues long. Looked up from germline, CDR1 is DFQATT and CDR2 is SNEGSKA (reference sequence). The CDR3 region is CSARPGQAVGYEQYF. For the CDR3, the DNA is TGCAGTGCTAGGCCAGGACAGGCTGTTGGCTACGAGCAGTACTTC.

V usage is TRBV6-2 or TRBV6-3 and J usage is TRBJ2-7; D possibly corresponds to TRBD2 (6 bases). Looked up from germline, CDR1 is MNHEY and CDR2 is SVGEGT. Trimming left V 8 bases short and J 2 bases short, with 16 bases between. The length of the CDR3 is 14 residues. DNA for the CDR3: TGTGCCAGCCACTTGGGGGGACCCCCCTACGAGCAGTACTTC. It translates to CASHLGGPPYEQYF.

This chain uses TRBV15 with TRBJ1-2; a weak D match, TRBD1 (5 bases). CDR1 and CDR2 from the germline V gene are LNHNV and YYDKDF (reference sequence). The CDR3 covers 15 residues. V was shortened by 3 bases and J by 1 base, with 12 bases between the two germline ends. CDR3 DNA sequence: TGTGCCACCAGCAGTATCAGGGAGAGTAACTATGGCTACACCTTC. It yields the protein CATSSIRESNYGYTF.

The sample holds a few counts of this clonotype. The CDR3 sequence: CSARDLASGGAYEQYF. As DNA, the CDR3 is TGCAGTGCTAGAGATCTGGCTAGCGGGGGGGCCTACGAGCAGTACTTC. The chain carries TRBV20-1 and TRBJ2-7; TRBD2 matches 12 bases. V trimming: 0 bases; J trimming: 2 bases; junction bases outside the gene matches: 5. The CDR3 is 16 amino acids. Germline CDR1 DFQATT, CDR2 SNEGSKA (reference sequence).

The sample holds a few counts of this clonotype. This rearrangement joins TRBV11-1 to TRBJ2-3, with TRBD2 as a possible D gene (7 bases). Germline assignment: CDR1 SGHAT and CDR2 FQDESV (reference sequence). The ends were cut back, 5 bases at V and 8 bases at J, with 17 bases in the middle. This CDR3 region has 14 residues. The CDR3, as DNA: TGTGCCAGCAGCCGCGGGGGCACTAGGGGTACGCAGTATTTT. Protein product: CASSRGGTRGTQYF.

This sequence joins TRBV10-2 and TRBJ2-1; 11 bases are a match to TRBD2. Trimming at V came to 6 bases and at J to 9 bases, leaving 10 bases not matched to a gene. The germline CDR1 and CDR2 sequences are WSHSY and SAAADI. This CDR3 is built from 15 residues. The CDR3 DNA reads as TGCGCCAGCAGAGCTAGCGGGGGGCTTCAAAGTGAGCAGTTCTTC. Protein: CASRASGGLQSEQFF.

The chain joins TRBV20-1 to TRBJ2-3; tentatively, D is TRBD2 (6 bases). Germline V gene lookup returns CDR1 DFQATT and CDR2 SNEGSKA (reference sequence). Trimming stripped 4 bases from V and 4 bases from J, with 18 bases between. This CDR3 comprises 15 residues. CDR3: CSATPRLDLADTQYF. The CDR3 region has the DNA TGCAGTGCTACGCCCCGACTAGATCTGGCAGATACGCAGTATTTT.

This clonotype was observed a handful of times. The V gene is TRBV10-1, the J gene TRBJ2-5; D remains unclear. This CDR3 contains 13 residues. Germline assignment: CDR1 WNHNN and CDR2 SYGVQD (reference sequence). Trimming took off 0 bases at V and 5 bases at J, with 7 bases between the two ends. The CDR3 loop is CASSESSYETQYF. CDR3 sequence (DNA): TGCGCCAGCAGTGAGTCCTCGTATGAGACCCAGTACTTC.

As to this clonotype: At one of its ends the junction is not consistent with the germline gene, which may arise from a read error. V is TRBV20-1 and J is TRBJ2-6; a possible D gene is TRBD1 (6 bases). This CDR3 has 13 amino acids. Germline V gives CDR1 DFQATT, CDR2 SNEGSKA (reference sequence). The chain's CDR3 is CIAPQGGANVLTF. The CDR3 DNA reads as TGCATTGCTCCCCAGGGGGGGGCCAACGTCCTGACTTTC.